A selection of T cell receptor beta chains follows, all from one sample in a study of blood T cells in healthy people across ages. One entry per CDR3 protein, called by TCRdb with MiXCR from the 5' RACE reads. This sample has 800,000 or so distinct CDR3 sequences, with approximately 25% found just once. The sample also formed part of further work on T cells of mothers and their children.

Sequences were obtained from blood. The receptor set was obtained from a boy aged 5-17 years in good health. Both conserved end residues are part of each CDR3. A D gene is named only where the DNA matches it firmly. Not every row has a clone size; where given, it reads once, few, many or a size class.

V: TRBV12-3/TRBV12-4; size: .; D: .; J: TRBJ1-4; DNA: TGTGCCAGCGGGCAAGGCACTAATGAAAAACTGTTTTTT; CDR3: CASGQGTNEKLFF
V: TRBV20-1; size: few; D: TRBD1; J: TRBJ2-6; DNA: TGCAGTGCTGGAAACACAGGGGTGACTGGGGCCAACGTCCTGACTTTC; CDR3: CSAGNTGVTGANVLTF
V: TRBV5-1; size: many; D: TRBD1; J: TRBJ2-7; DNA: TGCGCCAGCAGTTCCCCGGGACAGGGAGGCGAGCAGTACTTC; CDR3: CASSSPGQGGEQYF
V: TRBV20-1; size: few; D: .; J: TRBJ1-2; DNA: TGCAGTGCTAACGATGGCTACACCTTC; CDR3: CSANDGYTF
V: TRBV3-1; size: few; D: .; J: TRBJ2-3; DNA: TGTGCCAGCAGCTTTGGGACAAAAAGCACAGATACGCAGTATTTT; CDR3: CASSFGTKSTDTQYF
V: TRBV7-9; size: few; D: .; J: TRBJ2-7; DNA: TGTGCCAGCAGCTCCGTAGAAGAGCAGTACTTC; CDR3: CASSSVEEQYF
V: TRBV20-1; size: many; D: .; J: TRBJ2-5; DNA: TGCAGTGCCCCCGCCGGGGAGACCCAGTACTTC; CDR3: CSAPAGETQYF
V: TRBV7-9; size: .; D: TRBD1; J: TRBJ2-5; DNA: TGTGCCAGCAGCACTTGGGACAGGGGGATGGAGACCCAGTACTTC; CDR3: CASSTWDRGMETQYF
V: TRBV29-1; size: .; D: .; J: TRBJ2-5; DNA: TGCAGCGCACACTATGCCGGGGTGGAAGAGACCCAGTACTTC; CDR3: CSAHYAGVEETQYF
V: TRBV20-1; size: .; D: .; J: TRBJ2-3; DNA: TGCGGTGCTGACGCCAGGGGGGGCTCACGCGGGGCAGATACGCAGTATTTT; CDR3: CGADARGGSRGADTQYF
V: TRBV9; size: .; D: .; J: TRBJ2-3; DNA: TGTGCCAGCAGCGTAGGTCACAGCCGTGGGGATACGCAGTATTTT; CDR3: CASSVGHSRGDTQYF
V: TRBV29-1; size: few; D: TRBD1; J: TRBJ1-4; DNA: TGCAGCGTTCAACCGGGACAGGGGCATGAAAAACTGTTTTTT; CDR3: CSVQPGQGHEKLFF
V: TRBV5-1; size: .; D: TRBD2; J: TRBJ2-3; DNA: TGCGCCAGCAGCCAAACTAGCGGAGGGACAGATACGCAGTATTTT; CDR3: CASSQTSGGTDTQYF
V: TRBV19; size: .; D: .; J: TRBJ1-2; DNA: TGTGCCAGTAGTAGAGTATTTTCTTATGGCTACACCTTC; CDR3: CASSRVFSYGYTF
V: TRBV15; size: few; D: .; J: TRBJ2-3; DNA: TGTGCCACCAGCAGAGCGGGTGCAGATACGCAGTATTTT; CDR3: CATSRAGADTQYF
V: TRBV7-2; size: few; D: TRBD2; J: TRBJ2-7; DNA: TGTGCCAGCAGCCATCCTCAGCGGGGGACCTACGAGCAGTACTTC; CDR3: CASSHPQRGTYEQYF
V: TRBV7-2; size: few; D: TRBD2; J: TRBJ2-3; DNA: TGTGCCAGCAGCGGAGCCCGACTAGCGGCAGATACGCAGTATTTT; CDR3: CASSGARLAADTQYF
V: TRBV7-3; size: many; D: .; J: TRBJ2-7; DNA: TGTGCCAGCAGCCCCAAGGGGGGCTACGAGCAGTACTTC; CDR3: CASSPKGGYEQYF
V: TRBV7-2; size: .; D: .; J: TRBJ2-2; DNA: TGTGCCAGCAGCCACCAGGGCTGGACCGGGGAGCTGTTTTTT; CDR3: CASSHQGWTGELFF
V: TRBV6-2/TRBV6-3; size: few; D: .; J: TRBJ2-7; DNA: TGTGCCAGCAGTTACCGTCTCGGGGCCTCCTACGAGCAGTACTTC; CDR3: CASSYRLGASYEQYF
V: TRBV28; size: few; D: TRBD2; J: TRBJ2-6; DNA: TGTGCCAGCTCGACGGCATCAGCGGGGTTCTCTGGGGCCAACGTCCTGACTTTC; CDR3: CASSTASAGFSGANVLTF
V: TRBV5-1; size: .; D: .; J: TRBJ1-2; DNA: TGCGCCAGCAGCTGGCGGGGGGAGTTGGGCTACACCTTC; CDR3: CASSWRGELGYTF
V: TRBV5-1; size: .; D: .; J: TRBJ1-3; DNA: TGCGCCAGCAGCTTGGGGGACGCTCTATATTTT; CDR3: CASSLGDALYF
V: TRBV28; size: .; D: TRBD2; J: TRBJ2-1; DNA: TGTGCCAGCAGGGGGGGGTATAGCGGGAGGTTGACCTACAATGAGCAGTTCTTC; CDR3: CASRGGYSGRLTYNEQFF
V: TRBV20-1; size: .; D: .; J: TRBJ1-2; DNA: TGCAGTGCTACCGGCGCCGCGGAGGGCATTATTGGCTACACCTTC; CDR3: CSATGAAEGIIGYTF
V: TRBV7-9; size: .; D: .; J: TRBJ2-3; DNA: TGTGCCAGCAGCGCCCCCGGGACAGATACGCAGTATTTT; CDR3: CASSAPGTDTQYF
V: TRBV12-3/TRBV12-4; size: few; D: .; J: TRBJ1-2; DNA: TGTGCCAGCAGTTTTTACGATGAGGGCGGGGACGGCTACACCTTC; CDR3: CASSFYDEGGDGYTF
V: TRBV7-2; size: .; D: TRBD1; J: TRBJ1-4; DNA: TGTGCCAGCAGCCTAAGAACTTCCGGGACAGGGCTCGAAAAACTGTTTTTT; CDR3: CASSLRTSGTGLEKLFF
V: TRBV7-9; size: few; D: .; J: TRBJ2-5; DNA: TGTGCCAGCAGCTTAGGAGTCATCGAAGAGCAGTACTTC; CDR3: CASSLGVIEEQYF
V: TRBV29-1; size: .; D: .; J: TRBJ2-7; DNA: TGCAGCGCTGCGCGTAGCGCGAGAGACTACGAGCAGTACTTC; CDR3: CSAARSARDYEQYF
V: TRBV25-1; size: few; D: TRBD1; J: TRBJ2-5; DNA: TGTGCCACCCCACGGACAGGGGATGACGGGCAGTACTTC; CDR3: CATPRTGDDGQYF
V: TRBV6-2/TRBV6-3; size: .; D: .; J: TRBJ1-1; DNA: TGTGCCAGCAGTTACTTGGCGGGGTCGGTGAACACTGGAGCTTTCTTT; CDR3: CASSYLAGSVNTGAFF